Listed below are T cell receptor beta chains from one sample, sequenced in a study of response to subunit inactivated influenza vaccine. TCRdb re-called the RT-PCR reads through MiXCR, storing one row per CDR3 protein. The data contain roughly 620,000 distinct CDR3 sequences, over 9% of them seen just once; the ten biggest clones take up roughly 9.6%. These same records also appear under a second study, on T cells expressing NK-cell markers.

The material was PBMCs from blood, obtained on the day of vaccination. Receptor source: a man over 45 who received an inactivated influenza vaccine. Both conserved end residues are part of each CDR3. The D gene is left open where the match is weak. A clone size is listed for some rows: how often the clone was seen (once, few, many), or a class if it is expanded.

>TRBD1|few|TRBJ1-1|TRBV20-1
TGCAGTGCTAGAGTAGGGGGCGGGTACACTGAAGCTTTCTTT
CSARVGGGYTEAFF
>NA|many|TRBJ1-5|TRBV28
TGTGCCAGCAGTTTGCGGGGACGGGACCCATATCAGCCCCAGCATTTT
CASSLRGRDPYQPQHF
>TRBD2|few|TRBJ2-7|TRBV20-1
TGCAGTGTTAGTGGGTACCCGGGACTAGCGGGAGGGCCTCACTACGAGCAGTACTTC
CSVSGYPGLAGGPHYEQYF
>NA|NA|TRBJ2-2|TRBV20-1
TGCAGTGCTAATAAGCGCCAGGACACCGGGGAGCTGTTTTTT
CSANKRQDTGELFF
>NA|many|TRBJ2-2|TRBV12-3/TRBV12-4
TGTGCCAGCAGTTTAATTCAGACGAACACCGGGGAGCTGTTTTTT
CASSLIQTNTGELFF
>NA|NA|TRBJ2-3|TRBV20-1
TGCAGTGCTAGAGATTGGGGAGATACGCAGTATTTT
CSARDWGDTQYF
>NA|NA|TRBJ2-1|TRBV3-1
TGTGCCAGCAGCGAGCCAACGGGGTCCTACAATGAGCAGTTCTTC
CASSEPTGSYNEQFF
>NA|NA|TRBJ2-4|TRBV20-1
TGCAGTGCTAGAGCCCAGGGCGGCGAAAACATTCAGTACTTC
CSARAQGGENIQYF
>NA|NA|TRBJ1-5|TRBV12-3/TRBV12-4
TGTGCCAGCAGGGGGACCGGACGCGACCAGCCCCAGCATTTT
CASRGTGRDQPQHF
>TRBD1|NA|TRBJ2-6|TRBV4-2
TGTGCCAGCAGCCGATCCCGATTTCCGGGACAGGGAAGAAGTTCTGGGGCCAACGTCCTGACTTTC
CASSRSRFPGQGRSSGANVLTF
>NA|few|TRBJ2-1|TRBV12-3/TRBV12-4
TGTGCCAGCAGCGGCATAAGGGGTTCCTACAATGAGCAGTTCTTC
CASSGIRGSYNEQFF
>TRBD1|NA|TRBJ1-1|TRBV28
TGTGCCAGCAGTTTTCCTTACGGCAGGGGGGGAAAAGCTTTCTTT
CASSFPYGRGGKAFF
>NA|NA|TRBJ2-3|TRBV7-2
TGTGCCAGCAGCTTAGTTGTAGGGACTCGTGCCGATACGCAGTATTTT
CASSLVVGTRADTQYF
>TRBD2|few|TRBJ2-3|TRBV6-2/TRBV6-3
TGTGCCAGCAGTTACGAGCCTTCAACTAGCGGGAGGGCCTCCAATACGCAGTATTTT
CASSYEPSTSGRASNTQYF
>NA|few|TRBJ2-1|TRBV7-2
TGTGCCAGCAACACGTTGGGAGAGTACAATGAGCAGTTCTTC
CASNTLGEYNEQFF
>NA|NA|TRBJ2-3|TRBV7-3
TGTGCCAGCAGCTTAAACCCCTGGAGACTAGATTCAGATACGCAGTATTTT
CASSLNPWRLDSDTQYF
>NA|few|TRBJ2-1|TRBV24-1
TGTGCCACCAGTGATTTTAGGAGGGGTCGAGGTGAGCAGTTCTTC
CATSDFRRGRGEQFF
>NA|few|TRBJ1-1|TRBV5-1
TGCGCCAGCAGCTTGGCCTTCTCCCCTTGGAGCACTGAAGCTTTCTTT
CASSLAFSPWSTEAFF
>NA|many|TRBJ2-1|TRBV12-3/TRBV12-4
TGTGCCAGCAGTTTACAGTACCCGACGGCTTACAATGAGCAGTTCTTC
CASSLQYPTAYNEQFF
>NA|NA|TRBJ2-5|TRBV6-5
TGTGCCAGCAGTTATCCTGGCAAAGAGACCCAGTACTTC
CASSYPGKETQYF
>TRBD2|NA|TRBJ2-1|TRBV20-1
TGCAGAGTGCTCTCACTAGCGGACTCCTACAATGAGCAGTTCTTC
CRVLSLADSYNEQFF
>TRBD2|NA|TRBJ2-3|TRBV20-1
TGCAGTGCTAGAGATGGGTCTAGCGGGATCACAGATACGCAGTATTTT
CSARDGSSGITDTQYF